This entry is about one T cell receptor beta chain. Trimming removed 4 bases from V and 8 bases from J; junction bases left unmatched: 10. Germline V gene lookup returns CDR1 SGHRS and CDR2 YFSETQ. The CDR3 sequence is 15 residues long. Sequencing was performed with immunoSEQ multiplex PCR; in TCRdb, only in-frame clones are kept and a portion is missing. The table records 85,000 to 130,000 clones, about 89% of them present only once. It was locally advanced or metastatic urothelial carcinoma that patients had. The data originate from a study of PD-L1 blockade in urothelial cancer. This clonotype was obtained from a woman of 80 years or more with urothelial cancer. Sequences were derived from PBMCs, sampled around atezolizumab (anti-PD-L1) treatment. The rearrangement uses TRBV5-1 and TRBJ2-1; 9 nucleotides line up with TRBD2. The chain's CDR3 is CASSGSGSVVDEQFF. CDR3 DNA: TGCGCCAGCAGCGGTAGCGGGAGTGTCGTCGATGAGCAGTTCTTC. Full variable domain (missing parts from reference TRBV5-1 and TRBJ2-1): KAGVTQTPRYLIKTRGQQVTLSCSPISGHRSVSWYQQTPGQGLQFLFEYFSETQRNKGNFPGRFSGRQFSNSRSEMNVSTLELGDSALYLCASSGSGSVVDEQFFGPGTRLTVL.